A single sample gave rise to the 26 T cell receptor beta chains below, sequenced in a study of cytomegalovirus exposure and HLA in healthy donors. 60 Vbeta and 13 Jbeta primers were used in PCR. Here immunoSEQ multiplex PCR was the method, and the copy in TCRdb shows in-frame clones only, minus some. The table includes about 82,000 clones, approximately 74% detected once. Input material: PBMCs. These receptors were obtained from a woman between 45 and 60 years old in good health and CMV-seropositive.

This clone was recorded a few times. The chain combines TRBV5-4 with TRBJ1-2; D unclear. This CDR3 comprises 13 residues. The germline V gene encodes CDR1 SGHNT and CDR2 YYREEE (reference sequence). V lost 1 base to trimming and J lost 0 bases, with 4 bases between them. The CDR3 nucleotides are TGTGCCAGCAGCTTGAACTCTAACTATGGCTACACCTTC. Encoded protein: CASSLNSNYGYTF.

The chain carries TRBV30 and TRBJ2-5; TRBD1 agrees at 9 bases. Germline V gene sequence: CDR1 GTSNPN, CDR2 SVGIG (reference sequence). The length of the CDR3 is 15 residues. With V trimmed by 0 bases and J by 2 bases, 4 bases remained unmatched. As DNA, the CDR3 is TGTGCCTGGAGTGTAGGGACAGGGTCGCAAGAGACCCAGTACTTC. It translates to CAWSVGTGSQETQYF. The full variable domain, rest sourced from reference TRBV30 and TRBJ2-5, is SQTIHQWPATLVQPVGSPLSLECTVEGTSNPNLYWYRQAAGRGLQLLFYSVGIGQISSEVPQNLSASRPQDRQFILSSKKLLLSDSGFYLCAWSVGTGSQETQYFGPGTRLLVL.

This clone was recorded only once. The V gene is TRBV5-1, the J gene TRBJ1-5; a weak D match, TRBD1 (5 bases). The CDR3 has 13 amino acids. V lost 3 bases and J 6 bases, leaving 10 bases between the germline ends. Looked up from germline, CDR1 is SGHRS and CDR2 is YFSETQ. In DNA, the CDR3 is TGCGCCAGCAGCTCTCACGGGGGTCAGCCCCAGCATTTT. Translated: CASSSHGGQPQHF.

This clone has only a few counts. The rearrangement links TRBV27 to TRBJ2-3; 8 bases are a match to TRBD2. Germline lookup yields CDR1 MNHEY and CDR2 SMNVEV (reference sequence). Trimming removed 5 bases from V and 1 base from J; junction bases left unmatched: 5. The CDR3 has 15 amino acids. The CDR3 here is CASSEERGRTDTQYF. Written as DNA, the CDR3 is TGTGCCAGCAGTGAGGAGCGGGGGCGCACAGATACGCAGTATTTT.

CDR3 sequence: CASSERGYEQYF. The CDR3, as DNA: TGTGCCAGCAGTGAAAGGGGCTACGAGCAGTACTTC. The chain couples TRBV2 to TRBJ2-5, with D possibly TRBD1 on 5 matching bases. With the DNA end fitting TRBJ2-7 better, the J assignment may be wrong. This CDR3 is built from 12 residues. The germline CDR1 and CDR2 sequences are SNHLY and FYNNEI.

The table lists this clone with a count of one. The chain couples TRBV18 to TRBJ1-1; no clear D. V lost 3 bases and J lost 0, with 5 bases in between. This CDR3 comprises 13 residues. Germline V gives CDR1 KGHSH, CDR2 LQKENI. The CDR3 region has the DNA TGTGCCAGCTCACCGTCCATGAACACTGAAGCTTTCTTT. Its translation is CASSPSMNTEAFF.

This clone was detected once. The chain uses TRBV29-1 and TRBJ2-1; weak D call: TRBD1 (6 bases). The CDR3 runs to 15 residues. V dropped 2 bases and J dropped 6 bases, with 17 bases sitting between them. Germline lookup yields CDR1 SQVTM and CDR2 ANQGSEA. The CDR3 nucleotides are TGCAGCGTTGAATCCCCGGACAGAGGGGTCAATGAGCAGTTCTTC. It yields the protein CSVESPDRGVNEQFF.

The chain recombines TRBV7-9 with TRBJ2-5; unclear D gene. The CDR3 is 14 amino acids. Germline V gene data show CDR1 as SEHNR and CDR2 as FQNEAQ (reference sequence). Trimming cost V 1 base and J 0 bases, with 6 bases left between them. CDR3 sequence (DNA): TGTGCCAGCAGCTTAGGCGCGTACCAAGAGACCCAGTACTTC. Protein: CASSLGAYQETQYF. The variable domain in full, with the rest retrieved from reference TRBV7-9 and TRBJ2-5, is DTGVSQNPRHKITKRGQNVTFRCDPISEHNRLYWYRQTLGQGPEFLTYFQNEAQLEKSRLLSDRFSAERPKGSFSTLEIQRTEQGDSAMYLCASSLGAYQETQYFGPGTRLLVL.

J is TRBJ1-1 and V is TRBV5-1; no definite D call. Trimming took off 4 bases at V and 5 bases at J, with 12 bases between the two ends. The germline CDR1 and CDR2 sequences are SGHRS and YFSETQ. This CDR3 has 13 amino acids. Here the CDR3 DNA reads TGCGCCAGCAGCGTGAGGGTTCGGACTGAAGCTTTCTTT. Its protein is CASSVRVRTEAFF.

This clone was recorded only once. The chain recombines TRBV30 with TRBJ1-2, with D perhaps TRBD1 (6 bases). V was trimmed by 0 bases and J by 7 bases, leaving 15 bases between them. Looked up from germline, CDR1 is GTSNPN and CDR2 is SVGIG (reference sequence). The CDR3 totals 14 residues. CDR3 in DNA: TGTGCCTGGAGTGTTGGGGGCGAAACACGTGGCTACACCTTC. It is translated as CAWSVGGETRGYTF.

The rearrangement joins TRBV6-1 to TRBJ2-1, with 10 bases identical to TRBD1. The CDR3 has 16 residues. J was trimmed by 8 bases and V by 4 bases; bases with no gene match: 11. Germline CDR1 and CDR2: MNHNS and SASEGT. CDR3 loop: CASSGERGTGDYEQFF. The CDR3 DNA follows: TGTGCCAGCAGTGGAGAGAGGGGGACAGGGGACTATGAGCAGTTCTTC.

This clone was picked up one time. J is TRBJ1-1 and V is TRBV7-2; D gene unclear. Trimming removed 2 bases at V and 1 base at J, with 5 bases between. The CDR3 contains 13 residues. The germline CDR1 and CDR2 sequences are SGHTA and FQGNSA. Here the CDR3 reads CASSLSRNTEAFF. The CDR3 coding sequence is TGTGCCAGCAGCTTATCCAGGAACACTGAAGCTTTCTTT. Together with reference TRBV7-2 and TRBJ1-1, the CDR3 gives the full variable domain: GAGVSQSPSNKVTEKGKDVELRCDPISGHTALYWYRQSLGQGLEFLIYFQGNSAPDKSGLPSDRFSAERTGGSVSTLTIQRTQQEDSAVYLCASSLSRNTEAFFGQGTRLTVV.

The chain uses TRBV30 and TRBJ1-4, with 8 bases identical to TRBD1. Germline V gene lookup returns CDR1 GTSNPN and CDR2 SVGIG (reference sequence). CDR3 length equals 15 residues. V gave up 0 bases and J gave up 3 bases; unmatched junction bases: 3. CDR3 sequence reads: CAWSVSRGPNEKLFF. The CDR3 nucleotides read TGTGCCTGGAGTGTAAGCAGGGGGCCTAATGAAAAACTGTTTTTT.

This chain's CDR3 is CASSVRTGLATLGTGELFF. CDR3 DNA sequence: TGTGCCAGCAGCGTAAGGACGGGACTAGCTACTTTAGGCACCGGGGAGCTGTTTTTT. The V call is TRBV9, the J call TRBJ2-2; 9 bases align to TRBD2. Trimming removed 1 base from V and 4 bases from J; junction bases left unmatched: 14. Germline-derived CDR1 and CDR2 are SGDLS and YYNGEE. The CDR3 is made up of 19 amino acids.

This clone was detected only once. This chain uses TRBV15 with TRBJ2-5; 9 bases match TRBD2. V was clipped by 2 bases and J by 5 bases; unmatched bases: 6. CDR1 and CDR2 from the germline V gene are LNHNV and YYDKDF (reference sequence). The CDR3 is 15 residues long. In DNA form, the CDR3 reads TGTGCCACCAGCAGAACCGCGGGAGGGAGTGAGACCCAGTACTTC. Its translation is CATSRTAGGSETQYF.

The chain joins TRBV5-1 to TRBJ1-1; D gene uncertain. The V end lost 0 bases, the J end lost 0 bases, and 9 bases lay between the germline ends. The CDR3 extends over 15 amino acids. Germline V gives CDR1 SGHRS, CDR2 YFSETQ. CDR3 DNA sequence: TGCGCCAGCAGCTTGGTACAGACCATGAACACTGAAGCTTTCTTT. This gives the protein CASSLVQTMNTEAFF. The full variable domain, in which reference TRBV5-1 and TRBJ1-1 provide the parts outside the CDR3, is KAGVTQTPRYLIKTRGQQVTLSCSPISGHRSVSWYQQTPGQGLQFLFEYFSETQRNKGNFPGRFSGRQFSNSRSEMNVSTLELGDSALYLCASSLVQTMNTEAFFGQGTRLTVV.

CDR3 protein: CATSRDIGVQETQYF. In nucleotides, the CDR3 is TGTGCCACCAGCAGAGATATAGGGGTACAAGAGACCCAGTACTTC. The genes are TRBV15 and TRBJ2-5, with TRBD1 as a possible D gene (5 bases). Trimming removed 0 bases at V and 2 bases at J, with 10 bases between. Germline CDR1 LNHNV, CDR2 YYDKDF (reference sequence). The CDR3 is made up of 15 amino acids.

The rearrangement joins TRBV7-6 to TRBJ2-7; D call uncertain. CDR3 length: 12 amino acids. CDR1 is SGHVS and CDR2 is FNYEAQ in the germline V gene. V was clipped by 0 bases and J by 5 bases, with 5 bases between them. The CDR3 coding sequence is TGTGCCAGCAGCTTAGCTACGGACGAGCAGTACTTC. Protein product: CASSLATDEQYF.

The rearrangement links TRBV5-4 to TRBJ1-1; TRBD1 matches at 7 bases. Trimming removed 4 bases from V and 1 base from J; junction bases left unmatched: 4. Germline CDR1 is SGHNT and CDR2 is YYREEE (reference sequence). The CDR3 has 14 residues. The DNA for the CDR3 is TGTGCCAGCAGCACACAGGGGAGGAACACTGAAGCTTTCTTT. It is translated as CASSTQGRNTEAFF.

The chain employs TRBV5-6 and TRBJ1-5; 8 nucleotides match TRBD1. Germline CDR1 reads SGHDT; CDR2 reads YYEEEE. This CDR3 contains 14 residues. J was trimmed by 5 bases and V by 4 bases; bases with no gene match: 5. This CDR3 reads CASSVTGGHQPQHF. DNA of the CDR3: TGTGCCAGCAGCGTAACAGGGGGTCATCAGCCCCAGCATTTT.

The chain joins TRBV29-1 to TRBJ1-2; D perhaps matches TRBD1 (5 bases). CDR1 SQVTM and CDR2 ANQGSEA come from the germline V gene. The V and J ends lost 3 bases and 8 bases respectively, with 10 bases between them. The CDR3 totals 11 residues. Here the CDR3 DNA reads TGCAGCGTTGACAGGGAAGGAGGCTACACCTTC. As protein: CSVDREGGYTF.

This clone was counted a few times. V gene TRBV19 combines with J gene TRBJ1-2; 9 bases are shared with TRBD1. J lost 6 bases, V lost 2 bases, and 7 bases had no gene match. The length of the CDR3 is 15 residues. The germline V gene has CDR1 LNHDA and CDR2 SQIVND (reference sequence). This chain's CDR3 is CASSIYRGPVDGYTF. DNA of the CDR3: TGTGCCAGTAGTATATACAGGGGGCCGGTCGATGGCTACACCTTC.

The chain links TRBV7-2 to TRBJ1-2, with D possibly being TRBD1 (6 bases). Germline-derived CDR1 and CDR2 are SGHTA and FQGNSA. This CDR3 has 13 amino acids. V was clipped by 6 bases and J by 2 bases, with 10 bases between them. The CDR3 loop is CASSTGTNYGYTF. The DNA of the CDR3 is TGTGCCAGCAGTACCGGGACAAACTATGGCTACACCTTC.

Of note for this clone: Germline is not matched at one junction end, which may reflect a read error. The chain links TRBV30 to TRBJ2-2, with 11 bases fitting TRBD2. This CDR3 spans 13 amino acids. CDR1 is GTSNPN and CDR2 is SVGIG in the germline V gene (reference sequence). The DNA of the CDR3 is TGTGCCTACACGGGACTAGCGGAGGGGGAGCCGTTTTTT. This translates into CAYTGLAEGEPFF.

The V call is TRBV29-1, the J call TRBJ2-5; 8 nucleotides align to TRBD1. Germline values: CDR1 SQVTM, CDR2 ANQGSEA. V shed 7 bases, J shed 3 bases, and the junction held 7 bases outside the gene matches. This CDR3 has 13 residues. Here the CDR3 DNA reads TGCAGCGGTGAGACAGGGGCTGAAGAGACCCAGTACTTC. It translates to CSGETGAEETQYF. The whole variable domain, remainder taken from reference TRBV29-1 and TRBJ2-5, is SAVISQKPSRDICQRGTSLTIQCQVDSQVTMMFWYRQQPGQSLTLIATANQGSEATYESGFVIDKFPISRPNLTFSTLTVSNMSPEDSSIYLCSGETGAEETQYFGPGTRLLVL.

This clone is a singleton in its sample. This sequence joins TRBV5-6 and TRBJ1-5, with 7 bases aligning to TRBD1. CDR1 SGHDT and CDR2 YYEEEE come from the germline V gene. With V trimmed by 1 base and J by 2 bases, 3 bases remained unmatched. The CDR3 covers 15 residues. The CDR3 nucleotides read TGTGCCAGCAGCTTGAGGGGGCCGGGCAATCAGCCCCAGCATTTT. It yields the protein CASSLRGPGNQPQHF. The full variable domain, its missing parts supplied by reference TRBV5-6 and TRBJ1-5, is DAGVTQSPTHLIKTRGQQVTLRCSPKSGHDTVSWYQQALGQGPQFIFQYYEEEERQRGNFPDRFSGHQFPNYSSELNVNALLLGDSALYLCASSLRGPGNQPQHFGDGTRLSIL.